A selection of T cell receptor beta chains follows, all from one sample in a study of T cell responses to AZD1222 COVID-19 vaccine. Repertoires were generated with immunoSEQ multiplex PCR, while TCRdb's copy carries only in-frame clones and drops some. The sample carries 100,000 to 150,000 clones, 80% to 90% recorded once. This sample comprised peripheral blood, obtained on day 0 of AZD1222 vaccination. Receptor source: an adult in good health. Each CDR3 is given with its conserved first and last residue. Fields, in order: V gene, J gene, D gene, clone size, CDR3 DNA, CDR3 protein. D genes are given only for firm matches. The size entry is marked missing in some rows and otherwise reads once, few, many or a size class.

>TRBV6-4|TRBJ2-5|-|-
TGTGCCAGCAGTCCGAGCCCGGGAGAGACCCAGTACTTC
CASSPSPGETQYF
>TRBV5-1|TRBJ1-2|-|-
TGCGCCAGCAGCTTGGGGTTTAACTATGGCTACACCTTC
CASSLGFNYGYTF
>TRBV5-6|TRBJ1-2|TRBD1|-
TGTGCCAGCAGCTTGGAAACGAGGACAGGGAAGAACTATGGCTACACCTTC
CASSLETRTGKNYGYTF
>TRBV18|TRBJ1-1|-|-
TGTGCCAGCTCACCATCGGGGGCGACGAACACTGAAGCTTTCTTT
CASSPSGATNTEAFF
>TRBV5-1|TRBJ2-7|-|-
TGCGCCAGCAGCTTGGAAGGCCAAACCTACGAGCAGTACTTC
CASSLEGQTYEQYF
>TRBV19|TRBJ2-3|-|-
TGTGCCAGCTCACCGGCCAGCCTAGGGGCAGATACGCAGTATTTT
CASSPASLGADTQYF
>TRBV29-1|TRBJ2-7|-|-
TGCAGCGTTGACATGGGCCGGGGGTCCTACGAGCAGTACTTC
CSVDMGRGSYEQYF
>TRBV29-1|TRBJ1-1|-|-
TGCAGCGTTGACCTCGCCGGGGAGGGCGCTGAAGCTTTCTTT
CSVDLAGEGAEAFF
>TRBV4-1|TRBJ2-5|-|-
TGCGCCAGCAGCCAAGATTTAAGTTCGGGGGCAGGACGAGAGACCCAGTACTTC
CASSQDLSSGAGRETQYF
>TRBV5-1|TRBJ2-5|-|-
TGCGCCAGCAGGGGACTGGAACCAGGAGAGACCCAGTACTTC
CASRGLEPGETQYF
>TRBV10-1|TRBJ2-1|-|-
TGCGCCAGCAGTGAGGGGGGCCGGGATGAGCAGTTCTTC
CASSEGGRDEQFF
>TRBV19|TRBJ1-5|-|-
TGTGCCAGTAGTATTCGCCGGGACTCCGTTAGCAATCAGCCCCAGCATTTT
CASSIRRDSVSNQPQHF
>TRBV5-6|TRBJ2-7|TRBD1|medium-sized
TGTGCCAGCAGCGGGACAGGGGGGTTCGAGCAGTACTTC
CASSGTGGFEQYF
>TRBV28|TRBJ2-1|-|-
TGTGCCAGCACCGACCGTAGGAACAATGAGCAGTTCTTC
CASTDRRNNEQFF
>TRBV7-8|TRBJ1-5|TRBD1|-
TGTGCCAGCAGCCCCCGGGACAGTAGCAATCAGCCCCAGCATTTT
CASSPRDSSNQPQHF
>TRBV28|TRBJ1-2|-|-
TGTGCCAGCATGGACAGTTATTATGGCTACACCTTC
CASMDSYYGYTF
>TRBV30|TRBJ1-3|-|few
TGTGCCTGGAGTGTATACGAACTCCAGCGGTACTCTGGAAACACCATATATTTT
CAWSVYELQRYSGNTIYF
>TRBV18|TRBJ1-1|-|-
TGTGCCAGCTCACCACCGTCCCTGGGGTCTTATGAAGCTTTCTTT
CASSPPSLGSYEAFF
>TRBV7-2|TRBJ1-4|TRBD1|-
TGTGCCAGCAGCTCCTCAGGGGGAGGAAATAATGAAAAACTGTTTTTT
CASSSSGGGNNEKLFF
>TRBV3-1/TRBV3-2|TRBJ2-1|TRBD2|-
TGTGCCAGCAGCCAAGATAGGACTAGCGGGAGCTCCTACAATGAGCAGTTCTTC
CASSQDRTSGSSYNEQFF
>TRBV18|TRBJ1-1|-|-
TGTGCCAGCTCACCATGGGGGGGACCGAACACTGAAGCTTTCTTT
CASSPWGGPNTEAFF
>TRBV30|TRBJ1-5|-|-
TGTGCCTGGTCCCAGAGGGGCAATCAGCCCCAGCATTTT
CAWSQRGNQPQHF
>TRBV27|TRBJ1-5|-|-
TGTGCCAGCAGTCGGCTAGGCAATCAGCCCCAGCATTTT
CASSRLGNQPQHF
>TRBV28|TRBJ2-7|-|once
TGTGCCAGCAGTTTATACCTAGCAGACACTTACGAGCAGTACTTC
CASSLYLADTYEQYF
>TRBV5-1|TRBJ1-2|-|few
TGCGCCAGCAGCCCCGGACAAGACGGCTATGGCTACACCTTC
CASSPGQDGYGYTF
>TRBV28|TRBJ1-1|TRBD1|-
TGTGCCAGCAGACAGAGGGGGCGCGAAGGTGAAGCTTTCTTT
CASRQRGREGEAFF
>TRBV21-1|TRBJ2-5|-|-
TGTGCCAGCATCAACCACTGGACTAGCGGGGCCGAGACCCAGTACTTC
CASINHWTSGAETQYF
>TRBV30|TRBJ2-1|-|-
TGTGCCTGGAGCCCCGGGAGCTCCTACAATGAGCAGTTCTTC
CAWSPGSSYNEQFF
>TRBV27|TRBJ1-2|TRBD1|once
TGTGCCAGCAGTTTCGGGACAGACTATGGCTACACCTTC
CASSFGTDYGYTF
>TRBV2|TRBJ1-2|TRBD1|-
TGTGCCAGCAGTCCGGGACAGGGAAGCGGCTACACCTTC
CASSPGQGSGYTF
>TRBV5-1|TRBJ1-5|TRBD1|-
TGCGCCAGCAGCCCACAGGGGGCCGGACAGCCCCAGCATTTT
CASSPQGAGQPQHF
>TRBV12-3/TRBV12-4|TRBJ1-1|-|-
TGTGCCAGCAGTCAGAGGACTGAAGCTTTCTTT
CASSQRTEAFF
>TRBV6-2/TRBV6-3|TRBJ1-5|-|-
TGTGCCAGCAGTTGGGGGAGCAATCAGCCCCAGCATTTT
CASSWGSNQPQHF
>TRBV20-1|TRBJ2-7|TRBD2|-
TGCAGTGCTAGTAGCGGGGGGCCCCCCTACGAGCAGTACTTC
CSASSGGPPYEQYF
>TRBV5-4|TRBJ2-3|-|-
TGTGCCAGCAGCTCCCCACGGACTAGCACAGATACGCAGTATTTT
CASSSPRTSTDTQYF
>TRBV5-1|TRBJ1-2|TRBD1|few
TGCGCCAGCAGAGTCAGGGACAGTATAAACTATGGCTACACCTTC
CASRVRDSINYGYTF
>TRBV28|TRBJ2-5|-|-
TGTGCCAGCAGTCACGGGGACGTCCCCGGGGAGACCCAGTACTTC
CASSHGDVPGETQYF
>TRBV9|TRBJ2-7|-|-
TGTGCCAGCAGCCCCCGGACCTACGAGCAGTACTTC
CASSPRTYEQYF
>TRBV5-1|TRBJ1-2|TRBD1|-
TGCGCCAGCAGCTTGGGGGGACAGTCAAGATATGGCTACACCTTC
CASSLGGQSRYGYTF
>TRBV28|TRBJ2-7|TRBD1|-
TGTGCCAGCAGTTTAGCTTCGTGGGACAGGGGGTCCTACGAGCAGTACTTC
CASSLASWDRGSYEQYF
>TRBV19|TRBJ1-1|TRBD1|few
TGTGCCAGTAGTGGAAGGACAGGGAATGCTGAAGCTTTCTTT
CASSGRTGNAEAFF
>TRBV27|TRBJ2-1|TRBD1|-
TGTGCCAGCAGTTTATACAGGGGCAGCTACAATGAGCAGTTCTTC
CASSLYRGSYNEQFF
>TRBV4-2|TRBJ2-1|-|once
TGTGCCAGCAGCCAAGTGAAGATAAGCTCCTACAATGAGCAGTTCTTC
CASSQVKISSYNEQFF
>TRBV9|TRBJ1-6|-|-
TGTGCCAGCAGCGCGACAGGCCATTCACCCCTCCACTTT
CASSATGHSPLHF
>TRBV28|TRBJ2-5|TRBD2|-
TGTGCCAGCAGTCTAAGTAGCGGGAGGGAGAGAGAGACCCAGTACTTC
CASSLSSGRERETQYF
>TRBV7-2|TRBJ2-2|-|-
TGTGCCAGCAGCCTAGATGGGGCGGCGAACACCGGGGAGCTGTTTTTT
CASSLDGAANTGELFF